The 10 T cell receptor beta chains below come from one sample, sequenced in a study of identifying expanded T cells in peripheral blood (dated by TCRdb to the late 2010s). The method was the immunoSEQ multiplex PCR assay. As stored in TCRdb, this immuneACCESS dataset retains in-frame rearrangements with V and J assigned. A fraction of the clones does not appear; measured against another copy, unresolved V genes explain less than half of the discrepancy, and the remainder lacks a known reason. This sample comprises under 110,000 clones, around 88% of them detected only once. Approximately 17% of the sample comes from the top ten. The specimen was blood. These receptors were taken from a person between 18 and 69 years old in good health.

This chain joins TRBV7-2 and TRBJ2-5; TRBD2 matches at 7 bases. Germline V gene sequence: CDR1 SGHTA, CDR2 FQGNSA. V lost 4 bases to trimming and J lost 4 bases; unmatched junction nucleotides: 9. The CDR3 runs to 15 residues. CDR3 DNA sequence: TGTGCCAGCAGCTCTGCTTGGGGGAGGGGAGAGACCCAGTACTTC. Translated, it gives CASSSAWGRGETQYF.

CDR3 region: CASSLSGGGSSTDTQYF. CDR3 DNA: TGTGCCAGCAGCTTGTCAGGCGGGGGGTCTAGCACAGATACGCAGTATTTT. The chain joins TRBV7-2 to TRBJ2-3; 8 bases match TRBD2. Germline assignment: CDR1 SGHTA and CDR2 FQGNSA. V trimming: 3 bases; J trimming: 0 bases; junction bases outside the gene matches: 8. The CDR3 consists of 17 residues.

The chain links TRBV11-3 to TRBJ2-7, with D perhaps being TRBD1 or TRBD2 (6 bases each). The V and J ends lost 2 bases and 5 bases respectively, with 13 bases between them. The CDR3 has 14 residues. Germline V lookup: CDR1 SGHNT, CDR2 YENEEA. CDR3 sequence: CASSLTGARNEQYF. The CDR3 region has the DNA TGTGCCAGCAGCTTAACGGGGGCGAGGAACGAGCAGTACTTC. Using reference TRBV11-3 and TRBJ2-7 for the parts outside the CDR3, the full variable domain is EAGVVQSPRYKIIEKKQPVAFWCNPISGHNTLYWYLQNLGQGPELLIRYENEEAVDDSQLPKDRFSAERLKGVDSTLKIQPAELGDSAVYLCASSLTGARNEQYFGPGTRLTVT.

V usage is TRBV4-1 and J usage is TRBJ2-3; 13 bases are a match to TRBD2. The CDR3 length is 17 residues. J was trimmed by 4 bases and V by 4 bases; bases with no gene match: 8. Germline loops: CDR1 MGHRA, CDR2 YSYEKL. The chain's CDR3 is CASSLALLAGGPDTQYF. In nucleotides, the CDR3 is TGCGCCAGCAGCCTGGCCTTACTAGCGGGGGGGCCAGATACGCAGTATTTT.

V is TRBV7-2 and J is TRBJ2-7; D perhaps matches TRBD2 (6 bases). Deletions cut 3 bases from V and 1 base from J, with 13 bases between. Germline loops: CDR1 SGHTA, CDR2 FQGNSA. CDR3 length equals 15 residues. For the CDR3, the DNA is TGTGCCAGCAGCTTTGTTGCGGGACTTTCCTACGAGCAGTACTTC. This sequence encodes CASSFVAGLSYEQYF.

The J gene is TRBJ2-2, the V gene TRBV15; D is possibly TRBD1 or TRBD2 (5 bases each). The CDR3 loop spans 14 amino acids. CDR1 is LNHNV and CDR2 is YYDKDF in the germline V gene (reference sequence). V gave up 0 bases and J gave up 7 bases, with 9 bases separating them. CDR3 loop: CATSRDRGVGELFF. CDR3 DNA sequence: TGTGCCACCAGCAGAGATCGAGGGGTCGGGGAGCTGTTTTTT.

The rearrangement joins TRBV6-1 to TRBJ1-1; D is unresolved. The CDR3 has 15 amino acids. Trimming stripped 7 bases from V and 2 bases from J, with 17 bases between. Germline lookup yields CDR1 MNHNS and CDR2 SASEGT. The CDR3 loop reads CASIFDSLGNTEAFF. The CDR3 DNA sequence: TGTGCCAGCATCTTTGACTCACTGGGAAACACTGAAGCTTTCTTT.

This chain uses TRBV6-5 with TRBJ1-4; D ambiguous. Germline CDR1 and CDR2: MNHEY and SVGAGI. The CDR3 covers 14 residues. V was pared by 4 bases and J by 8 bases, with 14 bases between. The CDR3: CASSFGPHGEKLFF. DNA of the CDR3: TGTGCCAGCAGTTTCGGTCCCCACGGGGAAAAACTGTTTTTT.

This clone was detected only a few times. The CDR3 nucleotides read TGTGCCAGCAGTTTGACAGGGGGTAACCACGAGCAGTACTTC. It yields the protein CASSLTGGNHEQYF. The chain is built from TRBV27 and TRBJ2-7, with TRBD1 matching over 9 bases. This CDR3 comprises 14 residues. J lost 5 bases, V lost 3 bases, and 5 bases had no gene match. In germline, CDR1 is MNHEY, CDR2 SMNVEV (reference sequence).

The rearrangement uses TRBV28 and TRBJ1-2, with a possible D match to TRBD1 (5 bases). Deletions cut 2 bases from V and 6 bases from J, with 7 bases between. Germline V gene sequence: CDR1 MDHEN, CDR2 SYDVKM. The length of the CDR3 is 12 residues. This CDR3 is CASSLGGDGYTF. Here the CDR3 DNA reads TGTGCCAGCAGTTTAGGGGGGGATGGCTACACCTTC.